This is a list of T cell receptor beta chains from one sample in a study of cytomegalovirus exposure and HLA in healthy donors. The table came from immunoSEQ multiplex PCR; TCRdb's copy has only in-frame clones and leaves some out. The repertoire has 65,000 to 90,000 clones, roughly 96% of them found once; the top ten carry around 3.2%. The source material was PBMCs. These receptors came from a man aged 18 to 29 in good health and CMV-seronegative. The CDR3 runs from the conserved cysteine through the conserved F or W. The order of the fields is V gene, clone size, J gene, D gene, CDR3 protein, CDR3 DNA. The D gene is left open where the match is weak. Rows give clone size only sometimes, using once, few, many, or a class for an expanded clone.

TRBV7-2	NA	TRBJ2-4	NA	CASSLVGLDEGIQYF	TGTGCCAGCAGCTTAGTCGGGTTGGACGAGGGCATTCAGTACTTC
TRBV7-6	NA	TRBJ1-1	NA	CASSLSVPTEPNTEAFF	TGTGCCAGCAGCTTATCCGTCCCGACAGAGCCGAACACTGAAGCTTTCTTT
TRBV7-2	NA	TRBJ1-1	TRBD1	CASSLVGQGAGEAFF	TGTGCCAGCAGCTTAGTCGGACAGGGGGCTGGGGAAGCTTTCTTT
TRBV11-2	NA	TRBJ2-7	NA	CASSLGRHYEQYF	TGTGCCAGCAGCTTAGGGCGACACTACGAGCAGTACTTC
TRBV5-1	NA	TRBJ2-2	NA	CASSPGSARTGELFF	TGCGCCAGCAGCCCGGGTTCGGCCCGCACCGGGGAGCTGTTTTTT
TRBV5-1	NA	TRBJ2-3	NA	CASSLLIGESTDTQYF	TGCGCCAGCAGCTTGTTGATTGGGGAGAGCACAGATACGCAGTATTTT
TRBV15	NA	TRBJ1-2	NA	CATSRERDNYGYTF	TGTGCCACCAGCAGAGAACGGGATAACTATGGCTACACCTTC
TRBV6-5	NA	TRBJ1-2	TRBD1	CASSYFSTGERRGYTF	TGTGCCAGCAGTTACTTTTCCACAGGGGAAAGGCGTGGCTACACCTTC
TRBV7-2	NA	TRBJ2-2	NA	CASRSGGAIGELFF	TGTGCCAGCCGATCGGGGGGCGCGATCGGGGAGCTGTTTTTT
TRBV7-6	NA	TRBJ1-3	TRBD1	CASSLDPGQGTSIYF	TGTGCCAGCAGCTTAGATCCGGGACAGGGTACCTCCATATATTTT
TRBV9	NA	TRBJ1-2	TRBD1	CASSVEGGGQGRYGYTF	TGTGCCAGCAGCGTAGAGGGAGGGGGACAGGGGCGCTATGGCTACACCTTC
TRBV6-1	NA	TRBJ1-2	NA	CASSTSKRFYGYTF	TGTGCCAGCAGTACCTCCAAACGGTTCTATGGCTACACCTTC
TRBV5-6	NA	TRBJ1-2	NA	CASSGQGRLYGYTF	TGTGCCAGCAGCGGGCAGGGTAGACTCTATGGCTACACCTTC
TRBV1	NA	TRBJ1-2	NA	CTSSQDPLIRDRNFYYGYTF	TGCACCAGCAGCCAAGATCCTCTAATAAGGGACAGAAATTTTTACTATGGCTACACCTTC
TRBV25-1	NA	TRBJ2-7	TRBD1	CASSDPGQGYGYEQYF	TGTGCCAGCAGTGACCCTGGACAGGGATACGGCTACGAGCAGTACTTC
TRBV27	NA	TRBJ2-7	NA	CASRSGSLREQYF	TGTGCCAGCAGATCAGGGTCCCTTCGCGAGCAGTACTTC
TRBV11-2	NA	TRBJ1-1	TRBD1	CASSLVRTGNTEAFF	TGTGCCAGCAGCTTAGTCCGGACAGGGAACACTGAAGCTTTCTTT
TRBV9	NA	TRBJ2-1	NA	CASSEGLEQFF	TGTGCCAGCAGCGAGGGACTTGAGCAGTTCTTC
TRBV5-1	once	TRBJ1-1	TRBD1	CASSSRGSWGTEAFF	TGCGCCAGCAGCTCCAGGGGGTCGTGGGGCACTGAAGCTTTCTTT
TRBV10-3	NA	TRBJ2-4	TRBD1	CAISDPGQAQKNIQYF	TGTGCCATCAGTGATCCGGGACAGGCACAAAAAAACATTCAGTACTTC
TRBV7-9	NA	TRBJ1-1	NA	CASNTPGGEGTEAFF	TGTGCCAGCAACACTCCGGGGGGTGAGGGCACTGAAGCTTTCTTT
TRBV6-6	NA	TRBJ1-1	NA	CASSYGGGSTEAFF	TGTGCCAGCAGTTACGGTGGAGGGAGCACTGAAGCTTTCTTT
TRBV28	few	TRBJ2-7	NA	CATSVGASYEQYF	TGTGCCACCTCCGTAGGGGCTTCCTACGAGCAGTACTTC
TRBV28	NA	TRBJ1-5	TRBD1	CASSLGQGYVIPQHF	TGTGCCAGCAGTTTGGGACAGGGGTATGTAATTCCCCAGCATTTT
TRBV19	NA	TRBJ2-2	NA	CASNPNRASSTGELFF	TGTGCCAGTAACCCAAACAGGGCGAGTTCAACCGGGGAGCTGTTTTTT
TRBV12-5	NA	TRBJ1-2	NA	CASGARQTLGYTF	TGTGCTAGTGGTGCTAGACAGACGTTGGGCTACACCTTC
TRBV6-4	NA	TRBJ1-2	TRBD1	CASSETGRYGYTF	TGTGCCAGCAGTGAGACAGGGCGATATGGCTACACCTTC
TRBV28	NA	TRBJ1-5	TRBD1	CASSPPGQGSASPQHF	TGTGCCAGCAGTCCTCCGGGACAGGGCTCTGCGTCGCCCCAGCATTTT
TRBV6-5	NA	TRBJ1-2	TRBD1	CASSLDRGIYGYTF	TGTGCCAGCAGTTTGGACAGGGGGATCTATGGCTACACCTTC
TRBV27	NA	TRBJ1-2	TRBD1	CASSPQGGNYGYTF	TGTGCCAGCAGTCCCCAGGGGGGTAACTATGGCTACACCTTC
TRBV27	NA	TRBJ1-1	NA	CASSVTLDSLNTEAFF	TGTGCCAGCAGTGTGACTCTGGACAGCTTGAACACTGAAGCTTTCTTT
TRBV6-1	NA	TRBJ1-3	TRBD1	CASVEGGYSRGNTIYF	TGTGCCAGCGTTGAAGGGGGCTATTCGAGAGGAAACACCATATATTTT
TRBV11-2	NA	TRBJ2-4	TRBD1	CASSLGTGQNIQYF	TGTGCCAGCAGCTTGGGGACAGGGCAAAACATTCAGTACTTC
TRBV28	NA	TRBJ2-7	TRBD1	CASSSGTAFTPAYEQYF	TGTGCCAGCAGTTCTGGGACAGCCTTCACACCAGCCTACGAGCAGTACTTC
TRBV5-1	NA	TRBJ2-7	TRBD1	CASSNGQGRSHEQYF	TGCGCCAGCAGCAACGGACAGGGGAGGTCCCACGAGCAGTACTTC
TRBV30	NA	TRBJ1-1	NA	CAWRAGGADTEAFF	TGTGCCTGGAGGGCGGGGGGGGCTGACACTGAAGCTTTCTTT
TRBV5-4	NA	TRBJ1-1	NA	CASSLAGGMNTEAFF	TGTGCCAGCAGCTTGGCGGGGGGGATGAACACTGAAGCTTTCTTT
TRBV7-9	NA	TRBJ1-1	NA	CADWDTLEDTEAFF	TGTGCCGACTGGGACACCTTAGAGGACACTGAAGCTTTCTTT
TRBV29-1	NA	TRBJ2-3	NA	CSVEVLWEADTQYF	TGCAGCGTTGAAGTCCTGTGGGAGGCAGATACGCAGTATTTT
TRBV11-3	NA	TRBJ1-5	TRBD1	CASSLAQGAHQPQHF	TGTGCCAGCAGCTTAGCACAGGGGGCGCATCAGCCCCAGCATTTT
TRBV4-1	NA	TRBJ1-4	TRBD1	CASSLGQGNEKLFF	TGCGCCAGCAGCCTGGGACAGGGAAATGAAAAACTGTTTTTT